Listed here are 23 T cell receptor beta chains from one sample, sequenced in a study of cytomegalovirus exposure and HLA in healthy donors. Use of 60 Vbeta and 13 Jbeta primers characterized the PCR. The assay was immunoSEQ multiplex PCR, and TCRdb's table has in-frame clones only and misses some. Found here are around 170,000 clones, roughly 70% of them singletons; the top ten hold about 1.6%. The sample consisted of PBMCs. The source of these receptors is a girl under 18 in good health and CMV-seronegative.

V gene TRBV6-5 combines with J gene TRBJ1-5; D not resolved. Germline V lookup: CDR1 MNHEY, CDR2 SVGAGI. The CDR3 loop spans 14 amino acids. The V gene lost 3 bases and the J gene lost 2 bases, with 8 bases spanning the gap. For the CDR3, the DNA is TGTGCCAGCAGTTATACGAGGGGCAATCAGCCCCAGCATTTT. Translating gives CASSYTRGNQPQHF.

This clone appeared once. The V call is TRBV19, the J call TRBJ1-3; D is uncertain. The CDR3 consists of 14 residues. Per germline, CDR1 LNHDA and CDR2 SQIVND (reference sequence). V shed 0 bases and J shed 1 base, with 4 bases lying between them. CDR3 nucleotides: TGTGCCAGTAGTATAGACAGATCTGGAAACACCATATATTTT. Protein product: CASSIDRSGNTIYF.

J is TRBJ1-1 and V is TRBV9, with TRBD1 matching over 7 bases. CDR3 length: 15 residues. Per the germline V gene, CDR1 is SGDLS and CDR2 is YYNGEE. V gave up 3 bases and J gave up 3 bases; unmatched junction bases: 8. This CDR3 reads CASSEVGRGYTEAFF. The CDR3 DNA sequence: TGTGCCAGCAGCGAAGTAGGCAGGGGGTACACTGAAGCTTTCTTT.

The chain couples TRBV4-1 to TRBJ2-7, with a weak D call TRBD1 (6 bases). Germline lookup yields CDR1 MGHRA and CDR2 YSYEKL. Between the trimmed V and J ends, which lost 3 bases and 4 bases, there was a span of 13 bases. The CDR3 length is 14 residues. The CDR3 reads CASSQAQGEYEQYF. CDR3 coding DNA: TGCGCCAGCAGCCAGGCACAGGGCGAATACGAGCAGTACTTC.

This chain uses TRBV5-6 with TRBJ2-2; possibly TRBD2 for D (5 bases). The CDR3 covers 13 residues. In germline, CDR1 is SGHDT, CDR2 YYEEEE. V was cut by 2 bases and J by 4 bases, with 6 bases left in between. CDR3 in DNA: TGTGCCAGCAGCTTCCGGGGCACCGGGGAGCTGTTTTTT. Translation gives CASSFRGTGELFF.

The chain is built from TRBV19 and TRBJ2-7; tentative D call: TRBD1 (5 bases). Germline loops: CDR1 LNHDA, CDR2 SQIVND (reference sequence). CDR3 length: 15 residues. V dropped 3 bases and J dropped 0 bases, with 12 bases sitting between them. The CDR3: CASSIGNQGSYEQYF. The CDR3 DNA is TGTGCCAGTAGTATTGGGAACCAGGGCTCCTACGAGCAGTACTTC.

The J gene is TRBJ1-1, the V gene TRBV28, with 9 bases that match TRBD1. Germline V gene data show CDR1 as MDHEN and CDR2 as SYDVKM. Trimming cost V 3 bases and J 4 bases; bases outside gene matches: 6. The CDR3 has 15 amino acids. The CDR3 is CASSFGDREATEAFF. The CDR3 region has the DNA TGTGCCAGCAGTTTTGGGGACAGGGAGGCCACTGAAGCTTTCTTT.

The rearrangement joins TRBV19 to TRBJ2-2; the match to TRBD1 covers 11 bases. The J segment lost 5 bases and the V segment lost 2 bases, leaving 4 bases of the junction unmatched. Germline CDR1 reads LNHDA; CDR2 reads SQIVND (reference sequence). The CDR3 runs 16 residues. For the CDR3, the DNA is TGTGCCAGTAGTATATGGGGGACAGGGGGGACCGGGGAGCTGTTTTTT. Protein: CASSIWGTGGTGELFF.

This chain uses TRBV5-1 with TRBJ2-3, with 8 bases aligning to TRBD2. Looked up from germline, CDR1 is SGHRS and CDR2 is YFSETQ. The J segment lost 2 bases and the V segment lost 5 bases, leaving 13 bases of the junction unmatched. This CDR3 region has 17 residues. The CDR3 sequence: CASSSRSGGLNTDTQYF. For the CDR3, the DNA is TGCGCCAGCAGTTCTCGAAGCGGGGGCCTAAACACAGATACGCAGTATTTT.

The rearrangement uses TRBV6-1 and TRBJ2-3, with 12 nucleotides matching TRBD1. CDR3 length: 15 residues. V lost 6 bases, J lost 3 bases, and 4 bases stayed unmatched. Germline CDR1 and CDR2: MNHNS and SASEGT. The CDR3 nucleotides are TGTGCCAGCAGGGGACAGGGGGCCTGGACAGATACGCAGTATTTT. Translated, it gives CASRGQGAWTDTQYF.

This chain joins TRBV7-8 and TRBJ2-7, with 12 bases fitting TRBD2. The CDR3 has 18 residues. Germline-derived CDR1 and CDR2 are SGHVS and FQNEAQ. V was pared by 3 bases and J by 0 bases, with 9 bases of the junction left unmatched. DNA of the CDR3: TGTGCCAGCAGCTTGGGCTTGACTAGCGGGGGAGTCTCCTACGAGCAGTACTTC. Its translation: CASSLGLTSGGVSYEQYF. Using reference TRBV7-8 and TRBJ2-7 for the parts outside the CDR3, the full variable domain is GAGVSQSPRYKVAKRGQDVALRCDPISGHVSLFWYQQALGQGPEFLTYFQNEAQLDKSGLPSDRFFAERPEGSVSTLKIQRTQQEDSAVYLCASSLGLTSGGVSYEQYFGPGTRLTVT.

Here the CDR3 DNA reads TGCAGTGCCAGGGGGACAGGACAGTTCTTC. Translation: CSARGTGQFF. This chain links TRBV20-1 with TRBJ2-1, with 8 bases that match TRBD1. The CDR3 consists of 10 residues. V lost 6 bases, J lost 13 bases, and 5 bases stayed unmatched. The germline V gene has CDR1 DFQATT and CDR2 SNEGSKA (reference sequence).

The chain uses TRBV19 and TRBJ1-1, with D uncertain. The ends were cut back, 1 base at V and 9 bases at J, with 15 bases in the middle. Per the germline V gene, CDR1 is LNHDA and CDR2 is SQIVND (reference sequence). The CDR3 totals 14 residues. The CDR3 coding sequence is TGTGCCAGTAGTATAGGACAAGAGTCGACACAAGCTTTCTTT. Its protein product is CASSIGQESTQAFF. Variable domain in full (rest from reference TRBV19 and TRBJ1-1): DGGITQSPKYLFRKEGQNVTLSCEQNLNHDAMYWYRQDPGQGLRLIYYSQIVNDFQKGDIAEGYSVSREKKESFPLTVTSAQKNPTAFYLCASSIGQESTQAFFGQGTRLTVV.

The rearrangement uses TRBV5-1 and TRBJ2-7, with D possibly TRBD2 on 6 matching bases. Germline lookup yields CDR1 SGHRS and CDR2 YFSETQ. Trimming pared 4 bases from V and 1 base from J, leaving 9 bases between. CDR3 length: 13 residues. CDR3 DNA: TGCGCCAGCAGCAGAGGGACTTCCTACGAGCAGTACTTC. Protein sequence: CASSRGTSYEQYF.

The chain carries TRBV6-1 and TRBJ1-2; maybe TRBD1 (5 bases). Germline lookup yields CDR1 MNHNS and CDR2 SASEGT. CDR3 length equals 13 residues. Trimming shortened V by 5 bases and J by 2 bases, and 9 bases separated the two germline ends. CDR3 protein: CASSSDSNYGYTF. Here the CDR3 DNA reads TGTGCCAGCAGTTCCGACAGCAACTATGGCTACACCTTC.

The chain links TRBV9 to TRBJ2-1; unclear D gene. Germline V gene lookup returns CDR1 SGDLS and CDR2 YYNGEE. Deletions cut 0 bases from V and 5 bases from J, with 12 bases between. The CDR3 is 15 residues long. Written as DNA, the CDR3 is TGTGCCAGCAGCGTAGAGCTAGACTTCAACAATGAGCAGTTCTTC. Protein product: CASSVELDFNNEQFF. Full variable domain (outside the CDR3, taken from reference TRBV9 and TRBJ2-1): DSGVTQTPKHLITATGQRVTLRCSPRSGDLSVYWYQQSLDQGLQFLIQYYNGEERAKGNILERFSAQQFPDLHSELNLSSLELGDSALYFCASSVELDFNNEQFFGPGTRLTVL.

The chain uses TRBV4-1 and TRBJ1-4, with 10 positions matching TRBD1. The CDR3 extends over 15 amino acids. Germline V CDR1 and CDR2: MGHRA, YSYEKL. Losses at the gene ends were 0 bases for V and 7 bases for J; bases not matched to a gene: 2. CDR3 region: CASSQDGDRGEKLFF. CDR3 coding DNA: TGCGCCAGCAGCCAAGATGGGGACAGGGGTGAAAAACTGTTTTTT.

This clone was seen a handful of times. The chain joins TRBV5-6 to TRBJ1-5, with D perhaps matching TRBD1 (6 bases). The V end lost 6 bases, the J end lost 5 bases, and 18 bases lay between the germline ends. CDR1 is SGHDT, CDR2 YYEEEE, per germline. This CDR3 comprises 15 residues. CDR3 amino acids: CASTSAGGHHQPQHF. As DNA, the CDR3 is TGTGCCAGCACCTCTGCGGGGGGACACCATCAGCCCCAGCATTTT.

This chain joins TRBV6-5 and TRBJ2-7, with TRBD1 as a possible D gene (5 bases). The V end was cut by 5 bases, the J end by 3 bases, with 14 bases between. Germline CDR1 reads MNHEY; CDR2 reads SVGAGI. The CDR3 is 14 amino acids. CDR3 protein: CASSPGRVYYEQYF. CDR3 coding DNA: TGTGCCAGCAGTCCGGGCAGGGTCTACTACGAGCAGTACTTC.

This clone was detected only a few times. The chain uses TRBV5-1 and TRBJ1-1; D possibly corresponds to TRBD1 (6 bases). CDR1 is SGHRS, CDR2 YFSETQ, per germline. Deletions cut 2 bases from V and 0 bases from J, with 11 bases between. This CDR3 comprises 15 residues. The CDR3 here is CASSLLGGVNTEAFF. CDR3 coding DNA: TGCGCCAGCAGCTTATTAGGGGGAGTGAACACTGAAGCTTTCTTT.

The chain couples TRBV4-1 to TRBJ2-5, with D possibly matching TRBD2 (5 bases). V lost 2 bases and J lost 1, with 11 bases in between. This CDR3 comprises 15 residues. CDR1 and CDR2 (germline): MGHRA, YSYEKL. CDR3 coding DNA: TGCGCCAGCAGCCAATCAGGACTTAGCCAAGAGACCCAGTACTTC. Amino acids: CASSQSGLSQETQYF.

To note about this clone: The junction departs from the called germline gene at one end, perhaps through a read error. The gene calls are TRBV7-9 and TRBJ2-7; the D gene is possibly TRBD2 (6 bases). Germline CDR1 SEHNR, CDR2 FQNEAQ (reference sequence). The CDR3 extends over 15 amino acids. CDR3 residues: CASTLRGLKNYEQYF. The DNA of the CDR3 is TGTGCCAGCACCTTAAGGGGACTGAAGAACTACGAGCAGTACTTC.

The rearrangement uses TRBV13 and TRBJ2-7; 7 nucleotides agree with TRBD1. The J segment lost 3 bases and the V segment lost 3 bases, leaving 2 bases of the junction unmatched. This CDR3 contains 13 residues. Germline CDR1 is PRHDT and CDR2 is FYEKMQ (reference sequence). In DNA, the CDR3 is TGTGCCAGCAGCTTTAGGGACAGCTACGAGCAGTACTTC. Translating gives CASSFRDSYEQYF.